These T cell receptor beta chains were read from a single sample in a study of T cell responses to AZD1222 COVID-19 vaccine. Repertoires were generated with immunoSEQ multiplex PCR, while TCRdb's copy carries only in-frame clones and drops some. Here the sample spans 120,000 to 150,000 clones, approximately 89% being singletons. Sequencing was performed on peripheral blood, taken on day 0 of AZD1222 vaccination. The receptors were sampled from an adult in good health. Each CDR3 is given with its conserved first and last residue. D genes are given only for firm matches. Expanded clones are given a class, and other clones once, few, many or no size at all.

D: .
J: TRBJ2-7
length: 18
V: TRBV29-1
size: .
DNA: TGCAGCGTTGAAGATCGGGGAAAATCAGGTGCCGGTGGGGACGAGCAGTACTTC
CDR3: CSVEDRGKSGAGGDEQYF

D: TRBD2
J: TRBJ2-1
length: 15
V: TRBV7-9
size: .
DNA: TGTGCCAGCAGCTTGACGGCTAGCGGCTACAATGAGCAGTTCTTC
CDR3: CASSLTASGYNEQFF

D: .
J: TRBJ1-2
length: 13
V: TRBV20-1
size: .
DNA: TGCAGTGCTAGTAGAATCGGGTGGTATGGCTACACCTTC
CDR3: CSASRIGWYGYTF

D: .
J: TRBJ1-1
length: 16
V: TRBV6-6
size: .
DNA: TGTGCCAGCAGTAACCGGGACACCGACATGAACACTGAAGCTTTCTTT
CDR3: CASSNRDTDMNTEAFF

D: .
J: TRBJ1-2
length: 15
V: TRBV9
size: .
DNA: TGTGCCAGCAGCCCCGGTAGCGTTCAGGTAGGGGGCTACACCTTC
CDR3: CASSPGSVQVGGYTF

D: .
J: TRBJ1-1
length: 9
V: TRBV2
size: .
DNA: TGTGCCAGCGGTCAAGAAGCTTTCTTT
CDR3: CASGQEAFF

D: .
J: TRBJ1-5
length: 20
V: TRBV5-1
size: .
DNA: TGCGCCAGCAGCTTGGGGGCGTGCCTCCCGGAGGCCTATAGCAATCAGCCCCAGCATTTT
CDR3: CASSLGACLPEAYSNQPQHF

D: TRBD2
J: TRBJ2-7
length: 15
V: TRBV6-2/TRBV6-3
size: once
DNA: TGTGCCAGCAGTTACCCCAAGGCGGGAGTGCGAGAGCAGTACTTC
CDR3: CASSYPKAGVREQYF

D: .
J: TRBJ2-3
length: 16
V: TRBV27
size: .
DNA: .
CDR3: CASSSSRGFSTDTQYF

D: TRBD1
J: TRBJ1-2
length: 16
V: TRBV5-6
size: .
DNA: TGTGCCAGCAGCTACCGGGACAGGGAGTATATCTATGGCTACACCTTC
CDR3: CASSYRDREYIYGYTF

D: .
J: TRBJ1-2
length: 12
V: TRBV10-3
size: once
DNA: TGTGCCATCAGTGAGTCGGGGAGCGGCTACACCTTC
CDR3: CAISESGSGYTF

D: TRBD1
J: TRBJ2-3
length: 14
V: TRBV29-1
size: .
DNA: TGCAGCGTGGGGACAGTCTCTGGCACAGATACGCAGTATTTT
CDR3: CSVGTVSGTDTQYF

D: .
J: TRBJ2-5
length: 14
V: TRBV2
size: .
DNA: TGTGCCAGCAGTGATAAGGCACCATCTCAGGCCCAGTACTTC
CDR3: CASSDKAPSQAQYF

D: .
J: TRBJ2-3
length: 16
V: TRBV21-1
size: .
DNA: TGTGCCAGCAGCAAAGAGAAGGCTAGGGGCTCAGATACGCAGTATTTT
CDR3: CASSKEKARGSDTQYF

D: .
J: TRBJ1-1
length: 12
V: TRBV6-5
size: .
DNA: TGTGCCAGCACGGGAGGAAACACTGAAGCTTTCTTT
CDR3: CASTGGNTEAFF

D: .
J: TRBJ1-2
length: 15
V: TRBV19
size: .
DNA: TGTGCCAGTAGTCCGCGGACCTCAGGGGAAGGAGGCTACACCTTC
CDR3: CASSPRTSGEGGYTF

D: TRBD1
J: TRBJ2-2
length: 15
V: TRBV27
size: .
DNA: TGTGCCAGCAGTCGAGACAGGGGATCACCCGGGGAGCTGTTTTTT
CDR3: CASSRDRGSPGELFF

D: .
J: TRBJ1-2
length: 13
V: TRBV5-5
size: .
DNA: TGTGCCAGCAGCTGGAGGCCCTGGGAGGGCTACACCTTC
CDR3: CASSWRPWEGYTF

D: TRBD1
J: TRBJ2-1
length: 16
V: TRBV19
size: .
DNA: TGTGCCAGTACCCCTTTGGGACAGGGGCGCGGGAATGAGCAGTTCTTC
CDR3: CASTPLGQGRGNEQFF

D: .
J: TRBJ1-6
length: 15
V: TRBV19
size: .
DNA: TGTGCCAGTAGTATTAGAGACGCCCATAATTCACCCCTCCACTTT
CDR3: CASSIRDAHNSPLHF

D: .
J: TRBJ2-3
length: 14
V: TRBV27
size: .
DNA: TGTGCCAGCAGTTTAAATGTGGGCACAGATACGCAGTATTTT
CDR3: CASSLNVGTDTQYF

D: TRBD1
J: TRBJ1-1
length: 12
V: TRBV2
size: .
DNA: TGTGCCAGCAGGGGACAGGTTTTTGTCACTTTCTTT
CDR3: CASRGQVFVTFF

D: TRBD2
J: TRBJ2-1
length: 16
V: TRBV19
size: .
DNA: TGTGCCAGTAGTATCGGCGGGAGGGCCCTCTACAATGAGCAGTTCTTC
CDR3: CASSIGGRALYNEQFF

D: .
J: TRBJ1-5
length: 15
V: TRBV5-1
size: .
DNA: TGCGCCAGCAGCTTGAGTTTTCAGGGTGGGCAGCCCCAGCATTTT
CDR3: CASSLSFQGGQPQHF

D: .
J: TRBJ1-3
length: 18
V: TRBV3-1/TRBV3-2
size: .
DNA: TGTGCCAGCAGCCAAAGGGGGGGAGGTTTTCTGTCTGGAAACACCATATATTTT
CDR3: CASSQRGGGFLSGNTIYF

D: .
J: TRBJ1-5
length: 16
V: TRBV5-4
size: .
DNA: TGTGCCAGCAGCTTTCGACAGCTAGATAGCAATCAGCCCCAGCATTTT
CDR3: CASSFRQLDSNQPQHF

D: .
J: TRBJ2-5
length: 16
V: TRBV4-1
size: .
DNA: TGCGCCAGCAGCCAAGATTCGGCAGGTGGGGGAGAGACCCAGTACTTC
CDR3: CASSQDSAGGGETQYF

D: TRBD2
J: TRBJ2-3
length: 16
V: TRBV5-1
size: few
DNA: TGCGCCAGCAGCGGGACTAGCGGGAGGGCTGGAGATACGCAGTATTTT
CDR3: CASSGTSGRAGDTQYF

D: .
J: TRBJ2-7
length: 14
V: TRBV11-3
size: once
DNA: TGTGCCAGCAGCTTAGTAGGAAGCTCCTACGAGCAGTACTTC
CDR3: CASSLVGSSYEQYF

D: TRBD2
J: TRBJ2-4
length: 11
V: TRBV10-2
size: .
DNA: TGCGCCAGCAGGGAGGGAGGGATTCAGTACTTC
CDR3: CASREGGIQYF

D: .
J: TRBJ1-1
length: 15
V: TRBV6-1
size: .
DNA: TGTGCCAGCAGTGAGGGAGTCGGGGGCCTCACTGAAGCTTTCTTT
CDR3: CASSEGVGGLTEAFF

D: TRBD2
J: TRBJ2-1
length: 14
V: TRBV5-1
size: .
DNA: TGCGCCCGAAACGGAGCGGGAGGTATGGATGAGCAGTTCTTC
CDR3: CARNGAGGMDEQFF

D: TRBD2
J: TRBJ2-2
length: 15
V: TRBV6-5
size: .
DNA: TGTGCCAGCAGTTACGAGGGAGGGATCACCGGGGAGCTGTTTTTT
CDR3: CASSYEGGITGELFF

D: TRBD1
J: TRBJ1-4
length: 15
V: TRBV15
size: .
DNA: TGTGCCACCAGCGCGACAGGGGAGAATAATGAAAAACTGTTTTTT
CDR3: CATSATGENNEKLFF

D: TRBD2
J: TRBJ2-3
length: 14
V: TRBV10-3
size: .
DNA: TGTGCCTCCGGACTAGCGGCTAGCACAGATACGCAGTATTTT
CDR3: CASGLAASTDTQYF

D: .
J: TRBJ2-7
length: 14
V: TRBV15
size: once
DNA: TGTGCCACCAGCAGAGGAGGTAGCTCCTACGAGCAGTACTTC
CDR3: CATSRGGSSYEQYF

D: .
J: TRBJ2-7
length: 12
V: TRBV2
size: .
DNA: TGTGCCAGCAGTGAATCCGGCTACGAGCAGTACTTC
CDR3: CASSESGYEQYF

D: .
J: TRBJ2-7
length: 14
V: TRBV2
size: .
DNA: TGTGCCAGCAGCCGGTCCCGATGGAACTACGAGCAGTACTTC
CDR3: CASSRSRWNYEQYF

D: .
J: TRBJ2-2
length: 14
V: TRBV12-5
size: .
DNA: TGTGCTAGTGGTTCCGGGCGGAACACCGGGGAGCTGTTTTTT
CDR3: CASGSGRNTGELFF

D: TRBD1
J: TRBJ2-7
length: 13
V: TRBV10-2
size: .
DNA: TGCGCCAGCAGTCGGACAGGGTACTACGAGCAGTACTTC
CDR3: CASSRTGYYEQYF

D: .
J: TRBJ2-1
length: 15
V: TRBV7-6
size: few
DNA: TGTGCCAGCAGCTTATATGGGGGAGCCGTGGGTGAGCAGTTCTTC
CDR3: CASSLYGGAVGEQFF

D: .
J: TRBJ1-2
length: 13
V: TRBV12-3/TRBV12-4
size: .
DNA: TGTGCCAGCAGTTGGTACCGCAACTATGGCTACACCTTC
CDR3: CASSWYRNYGYTF

D: TRBD2
J: TRBJ2-5
length: 17
V: TRBV7-9
size: .
DNA: TGTGCCAGCAGCTCACTCAGGCTAGCGGGGACCCAAGAGACCCAGTACTTC
CDR3: CASSSLRLAGTQETQYF

D: TRBD1
J: TRBJ2-5
length: 16
V: TRBV11-2
size: .
DNA: TGTGCCAGCAGCTTGATGACAGGGAATTACGGAGAGACCCAGTACTTC
CDR3: CASSLMTGNYGETQYF

D: TRBD1
J: TRBJ2-7
length: 15
V: TRBV7-9
size: .
DNA: TGTGCCAGCAGCCTAATAAGGGACAGGAGCAACGAGCAGTACTTC
CDR3: CASSLIRDRSNEQYF

D: .
J: TRBJ2-1
length: 16
V: TRBV6-5
size: .
DNA: TGTGCCAGCAGTTACTATATGGCAAGCTCCTACAATGAGCAGTTCTTC
CDR3: CASSYYMASSYNEQFF

D: .
J: TRBJ1-1
length: 14
V: TRBV28
size: once
DNA: TGTGCCAGCACCGACTGGGGGAAGAACACTGAAGCTTTCTTT
CDR3: CASTDWGKNTEAFF

D: TRBD2
J: TRBJ2-1
length: 16
V: TRBV5-1
size: .
DNA: TGCGCCAGCACCCACCTCACTAGCGGGGGTAGTAATGAGCAGTTCTTC
CDR3: CASTHLTSGGSNEQFF

D: .
J: TRBJ2-5
length: 16
V: TRBV4-3
size: .
DNA: TGCGCCAGCAGCCGCTCGGGGCCCCCCTACCAAGAGACCCAGTACTTC
CDR3: CASSRSGPPYQETQYF

D: TRBD2
J: TRBJ2-5
length: 13
V: TRBV7-2
size: .
DNA: TGTGCCAGCAGCTTACGGGAGGGAGAGACCCAGTACTTC
CDR3: CASSLREGETQYF

D: .
J: TRBJ1-2
length: 13
V: TRBV11-2
size: .
DNA: TGTGCCAGCAGCTTAATACAGTCCTATGGCTACACCTTC
CDR3: CASSLIQSYGYTF

D: TRBD1
J: TRBJ2-3
length: 13
V: TRBV5-1
size: .
DNA: TGCGCCAGCAGCCGAACAGGGGATGGCACGCAGTATTTT
CDR3: CASSRTGDGTQYF

D: .
J: TRBJ1-2
length: 15
V: TRBV4-1
size: .
DNA: TGCGCCAGCAGCCAAGATGGACGGGGTATCTATGGCTACACCTTC
CDR3: CASSQDGRGIYGYTF

D: .
J: TRBJ2-7
length: 14
V: TRBV5-1
size: .
DNA: TGCGCCAGCAGCTTGGCCCCAGTTTCCTACGAGCAGTACTTC
CDR3: CASSLAPVSYEQYF

D: TRBD1
J: TRBJ1-1
length: 18
V: TRBV11-3
size: .
DNA: TGTGCCAGCAGCTTATCTTATGGGACAGGCTTGATGAACACTGAAGCTTTCTTT
CDR3: CASSLSYGTGLMNTEAFF

D: TRBD1
J: TRBJ2-5
length: 15
V: TRBV7-6
size: .
DNA: TGTGCCAGCAGCTTAGTTCGGGGACAGCGGGAGACCCAGTACTTC
CDR3: CASSLVRGQRETQYF

D: .
J: TRBJ2-2
length: 13
V: TRBV9
size: .
DNA: TGTGCCAGCAGCGTGGGGAACACCGGGGAGCTGTTTTTT
CDR3: CASSVGNTGELFF